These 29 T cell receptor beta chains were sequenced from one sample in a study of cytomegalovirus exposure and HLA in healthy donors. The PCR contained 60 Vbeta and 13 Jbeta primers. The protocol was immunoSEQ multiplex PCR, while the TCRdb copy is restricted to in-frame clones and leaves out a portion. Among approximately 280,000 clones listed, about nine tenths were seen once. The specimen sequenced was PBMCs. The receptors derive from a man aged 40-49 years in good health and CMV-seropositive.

CDR3 DNA sequence: TGTGCCAGCTCACCAATGGGAGGGGTAATGAACACTGAAGCTTTCTTT. Protein product: CASSPMGGVMNTEAFF. The chain uses TRBV18 and TRBJ1-1; D is possibly TRBD1 (5 bases). The germline CDR1 and CDR2 sequences are KGHSH and LQKENI. Trimming stripped 2 bases from V and 0 bases from J, with 13 bases between. The CDR3 length is 16 residues.

Written as DNA, the CDR3 is TGCGCCAGCAGCCTTAGAGACTACGAGCAGTACTTC. It yields the protein CASSLRDYEQYF. This chain uses TRBV5-1 with TRBJ2-5; no definite D call. The J call may be mistaken, given a closer DNA end match to TRBJ2-7. This CDR3 has 12 amino acids. From germline, CDR1 is SGHRS and CDR2 YFSETQ.

The CDR3 protein is CASTEGVSYNEQFF. CDR3 sequence (DNA): TGTGCCAGCACTGAGGGAGTTTCCTACAATGAGCAGTTCTTC. The chain joins TRBV9 to TRBJ2-1; perhaps TRBD2 as D (5 bases). Germline V gives CDR1 SGDLS, CDR2 YYNGEE. The CDR3 loop spans 14 amino acids. V was clipped by 6 bases and J by 1 base, with 11 bases between them.

The CDR3 here is CASSLEGTGPYEQYF. The CDR3 DNA follows: TGTGCCAGCAGCTTAGAAGGGACTGGCCCCTACGAGCAGTACTTC. The chain couples TRBV7-2 to TRBJ2-7, with D perhaps TRBD2 (6 bases). Per germline, CDR1 SGHTA and CDR2 FQGNSA. V was trimmed by 1 base and J by 2 bases, leaving 12 bases between them. The CDR3 is made up of 15 amino acids.

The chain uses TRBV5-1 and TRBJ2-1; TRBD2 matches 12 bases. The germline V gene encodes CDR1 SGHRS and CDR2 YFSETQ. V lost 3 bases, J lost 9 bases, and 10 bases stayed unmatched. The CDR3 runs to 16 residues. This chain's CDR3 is CASSWTSGMSTGEQFF. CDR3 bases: TGCGCCAGCAGCTGGACTAGCGGGATGTCTACAGGTGAGCAGTTCTTC.

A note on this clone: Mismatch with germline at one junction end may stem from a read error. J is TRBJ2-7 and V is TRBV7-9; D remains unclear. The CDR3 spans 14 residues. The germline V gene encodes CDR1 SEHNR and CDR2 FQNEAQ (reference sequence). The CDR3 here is CSSSFSTLSYEQYF. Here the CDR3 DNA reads TGTTCCAGCAGCTTTTCTACCCTATCCTACGAGCAGTACTTC.

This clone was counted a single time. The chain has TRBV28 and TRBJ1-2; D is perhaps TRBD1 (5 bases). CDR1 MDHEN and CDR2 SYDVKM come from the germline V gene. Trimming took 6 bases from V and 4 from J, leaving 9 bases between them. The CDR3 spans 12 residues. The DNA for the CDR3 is TGTGCCAGCAGCAGGGAACGCTATGGCTACACCTTC. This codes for CASSRERYGYTF.

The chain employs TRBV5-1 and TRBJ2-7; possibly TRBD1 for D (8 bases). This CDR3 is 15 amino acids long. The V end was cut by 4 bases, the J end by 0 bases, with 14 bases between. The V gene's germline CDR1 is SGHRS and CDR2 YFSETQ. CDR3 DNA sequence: TGCGCCAGCAGCCAAAGCGGGACAGGCTCCTACGAGCAGTACTTC. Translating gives CASSQSGTGSYEQYF.

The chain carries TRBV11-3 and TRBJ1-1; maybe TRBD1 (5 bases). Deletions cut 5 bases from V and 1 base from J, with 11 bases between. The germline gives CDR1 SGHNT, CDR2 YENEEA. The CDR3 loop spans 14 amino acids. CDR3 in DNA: TGTGCCAGCAGCGCGGGACGGTCGAACACTGAAGCTTTCTTT. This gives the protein CASSAGRSNTEAFF.

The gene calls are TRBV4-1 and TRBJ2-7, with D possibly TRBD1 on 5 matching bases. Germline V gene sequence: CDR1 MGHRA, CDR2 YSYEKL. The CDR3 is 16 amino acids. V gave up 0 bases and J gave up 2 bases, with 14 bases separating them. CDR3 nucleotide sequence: TGCGCCAGCAGCCAAGAAGGAGCAGGGAATCCCTACGAGCAGTACTTC. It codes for CASSQEGAGNPYEQYF.

Written as DNA, the CDR3 is TGTGCCAGCAGTTTGGGGACTAGCGGGAGTTGGGTACTGTTCTTC. Translated, it gives CASSLGTSGSWVLFF. The V and J genes are TRBV28 and TRBJ2-1, with 14 positions matching TRBD2. The V gene end was trimmed by 3 bases and the J gene end by 15 bases; junction bases not matched to a gene: 10. The V gene's germline CDR1 is MDHEN and CDR2 SYDVKM. The CDR3 is 15 residues long.

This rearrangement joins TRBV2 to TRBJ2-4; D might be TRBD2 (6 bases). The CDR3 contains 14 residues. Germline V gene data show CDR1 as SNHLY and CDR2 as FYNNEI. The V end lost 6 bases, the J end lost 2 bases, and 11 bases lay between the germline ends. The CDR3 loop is CASSGGVPKNIQYF. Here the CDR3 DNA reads TGTGCCAGCAGCGGAGGGGTGCCCAAAAACATTCAGTACTTC. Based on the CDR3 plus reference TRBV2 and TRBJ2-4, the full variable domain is EPEVTQTPSHQVTQMGQEVILRCVPISNHLYFYWYRQILGQKVEFLVSFYNNEISEKSEIFDDQFSVERPDGSNFTLKIRSTKLEDSAMYFCASSGGVPKNIQYFGAGTRLSVL.

The CDR3 DNA reads as TGCGCCAGCAGCCATCTGCCCGGGACTAGCGGGTTCGGGGAGCTGTTTTTT. Translated: CASSHLPGTSGFGELFF. This chain uses TRBV4-3 with TRBJ2-2; TRBD2 matches 12 bases. Germline V gene lookup returns CDR1 LGHNA and CDR2 YSLEER. CDR3 length: 17 residues. The trim removed 3 bases at V and 7 bases at J, leaving 9 bases unmatched.

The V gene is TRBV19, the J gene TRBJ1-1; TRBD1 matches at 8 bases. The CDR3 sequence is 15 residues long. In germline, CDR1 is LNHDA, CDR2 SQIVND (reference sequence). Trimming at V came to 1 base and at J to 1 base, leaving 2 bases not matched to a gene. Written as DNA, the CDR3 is TGTGCCAGTAGTATAGGGGGGACAGGGAACACTGAAGCTTTCTTT. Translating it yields CASSIGGTGNTEAFF.

The CDR3 nucleotides are TGTGCCAGTAGTCAGTCGGGACAGGTCGAACAGCCCCAGCATTTT. This sequence encodes CASSQSGQVEQPQHF. This chain joins TRBV19 and TRBJ1-5; 8 bases match TRBD1. V lost 5 bases to trimming and J lost 7 bases; unmatched junction nucleotides: 10. This CDR3 contains 15 residues. Looked up from germline, CDR1 is LNHDA and CDR2 is SQIVND (reference sequence). The entire variable domain, with the rest obtained from reference TRBV19 and TRBJ1-5, is as follows: DGGITQSPKYLFRKEGQNVTLSCEQNLNHDAMYWYRQDPGQGLRLIYYSQIVNDFQKGDIAEGYSVSREKKESFPLTVTSAQKNPTAFYLCASSQSGQVEQPQHFGDGTRLSIL.

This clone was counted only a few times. The CDR3 sequence: CASSYSALAGGNEQFF. The CDR3 DNA reads as TGTGCCAGCAGTTACTCGGCCCTAGCGGGAGGCAATGAGCAGTTCTTC. V gene TRBV6-5 combines with J gene TRBJ2-1; 11 bases align to TRBD2. CDR1 is MNHEY and CDR2 is SVGAGI in the germline V gene. V trimming: 0 bases; J trimming: 6 bases; junction bases outside the gene matches: 4. The CDR3 is 16 residues long.

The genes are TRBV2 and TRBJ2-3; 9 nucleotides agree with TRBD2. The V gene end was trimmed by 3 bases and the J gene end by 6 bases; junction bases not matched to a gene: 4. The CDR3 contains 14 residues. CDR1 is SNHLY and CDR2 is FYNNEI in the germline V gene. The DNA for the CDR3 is TGTGCCAGCAGTGATAGCGGGAGTTCTGATACGCAGTATTTT. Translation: CASSDSGSSDTQYF.

The CDR3 protein is CSVEDFSDEQYF. The DNA for the CDR3 is TGCAGCGTTGAAGATTTCAGCGACGAGCAGTACTTC. This sequence joins TRBV29-1 and TRBJ2-7; no firm D call. CDR3 length equals 12 residues. Per the germline V gene, CDR1 is SQVTM and CDR2 is ANQGSEA. V lost 0 bases and J lost 5, with 8 bases in between.

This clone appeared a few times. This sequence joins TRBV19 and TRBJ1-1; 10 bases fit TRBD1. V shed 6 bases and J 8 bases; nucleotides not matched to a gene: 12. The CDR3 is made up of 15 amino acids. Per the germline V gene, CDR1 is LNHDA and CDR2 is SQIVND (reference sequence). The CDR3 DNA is TGTGCCAGTAGGGGGGGACAGGGGTCTTCGTGGGAAGCTTTCTTT. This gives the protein CASRGGQGSSWEAFF.

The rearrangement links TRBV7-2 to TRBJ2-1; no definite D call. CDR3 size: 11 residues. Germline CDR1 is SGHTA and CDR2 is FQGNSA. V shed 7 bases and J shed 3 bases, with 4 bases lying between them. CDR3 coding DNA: TGTGCCAGCAACTACTACAATGAGCAGTTCTTC. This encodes CASNYYNEQFF.

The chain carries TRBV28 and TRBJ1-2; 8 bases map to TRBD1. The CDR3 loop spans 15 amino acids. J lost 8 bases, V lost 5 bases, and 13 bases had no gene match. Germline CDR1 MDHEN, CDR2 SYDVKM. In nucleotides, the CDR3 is TGTGCCAGCAGTCCATGGCCAGGGGGCCAGGAGGGCTACACCTTC. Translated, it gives CASSPWPGGQEGYTF.

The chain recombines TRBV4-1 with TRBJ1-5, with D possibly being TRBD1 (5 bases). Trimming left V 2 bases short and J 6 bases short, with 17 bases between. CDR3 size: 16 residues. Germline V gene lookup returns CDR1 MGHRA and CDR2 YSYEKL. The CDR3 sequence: CASSQSGGRGGQPQHF. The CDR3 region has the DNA TGCGCCAGCAGCCAATCTGGGGGGAGGGGAGGTCAGCCCCAGCATTTT.

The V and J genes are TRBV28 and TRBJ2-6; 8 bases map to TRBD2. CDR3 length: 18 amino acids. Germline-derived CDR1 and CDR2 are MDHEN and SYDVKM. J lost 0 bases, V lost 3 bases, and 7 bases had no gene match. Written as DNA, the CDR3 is TGTGCCAGCAGTTTCTTTAGCGGGACAATCTCTGGGGCCAACGTCCTGACTTTC. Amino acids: CASSFFSGTISGANVLTF. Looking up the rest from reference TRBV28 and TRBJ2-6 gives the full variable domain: DVKVTQSSRYLVKRTGEKVFLECVQDMDHENMFWYRQDPGLGLRLIYFSYDVKMKEKGDIPEGYSVSREKKERFSLILESASTNQTSMYLCASSFFSGTISGANVLTFGAGSRLTVL.

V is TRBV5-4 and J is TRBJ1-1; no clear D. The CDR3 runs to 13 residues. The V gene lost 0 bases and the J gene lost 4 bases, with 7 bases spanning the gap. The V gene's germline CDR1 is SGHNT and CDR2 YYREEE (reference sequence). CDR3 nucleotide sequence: TGTGCCAGCAGCTTGGGCTATACCACTGAAGCTTTCTTT. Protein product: CASSLGYTTEAFF.

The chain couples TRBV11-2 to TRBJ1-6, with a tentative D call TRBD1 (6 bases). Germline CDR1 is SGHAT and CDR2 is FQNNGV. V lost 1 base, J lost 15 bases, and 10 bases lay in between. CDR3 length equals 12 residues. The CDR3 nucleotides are TGTGCCAGCAGCTTAGTCAGGGGCCGCCTCCACTTT. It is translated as CASSLVRGRLHF.

The CDR3 sequence is CASIEGRARNEQFF. The CDR3 nucleotides are TGTGCCAGCATAGAGGGGAGGGCCCGCAATGAGCAGTTCTTC. V usage is TRBV21-1 and J usage is TRBJ2-1; the table's D gene call, TRBD2, was not cross checked with the DNA. TRBV21-1 is a known pseudogene. The CDR3 extends over 14 amino acids.

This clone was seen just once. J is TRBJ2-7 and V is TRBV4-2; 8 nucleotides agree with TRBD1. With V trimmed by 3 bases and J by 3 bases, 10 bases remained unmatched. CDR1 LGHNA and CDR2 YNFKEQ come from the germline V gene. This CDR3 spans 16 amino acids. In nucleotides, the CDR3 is TGTGCCAGCAGCCAGGGCCCGGGACAGGCGTACTACGAGCAGTACTTC. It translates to CASSQGPGQAYYEQYF.

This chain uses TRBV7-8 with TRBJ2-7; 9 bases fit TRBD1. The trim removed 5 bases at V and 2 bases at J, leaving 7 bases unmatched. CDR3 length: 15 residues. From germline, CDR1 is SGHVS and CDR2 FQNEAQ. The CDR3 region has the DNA TGTGCCAGCAGCGGATGGGACAGGGCAACCTACGAGCAGTACTTC. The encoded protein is CASSGWDRATYEQYF. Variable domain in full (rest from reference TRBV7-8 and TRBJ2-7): GAGVSQSPRYKVAKRGQDVALRCDPISGHVSLFWYQQALGQGPEFLTYFQNEAQLDKSGLPSDRFFAERPEGSVSTLKIQRTQQEDSAVYLCASSGWDRATYEQYFGPGTRLTVT.

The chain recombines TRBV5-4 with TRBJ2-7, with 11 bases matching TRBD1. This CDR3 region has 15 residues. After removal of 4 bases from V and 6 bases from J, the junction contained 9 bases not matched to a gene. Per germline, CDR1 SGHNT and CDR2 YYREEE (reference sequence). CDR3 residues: CASSLLDRGLPEQYF. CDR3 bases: TGTGCCAGCAGCCTGCTGGACAGGGGGCTCCCCGAGCAGTACTTC.